Shown below are 23 T cell receptor beta chains from a single sample sequenced in a study of T cells after yellow fever vaccination. Each CDR3 protein is one row after TCRdb ran MiXCR on the 5' RACE reads. The sample holds some 300,000 distinct CDR3 sequences, 7% to 10% seen once. The specimen was PBMCs, collected around 45 days after the first yellow fever vaccination. The origin of the receptors is a man aged 18-30 years who received the YFV17D yellow fever vaccine.

This clonotype has only a few counts. This chain joins TRBV7-2 and TRBJ1-2, with a weak D call TRBD1 (6 bases). CDR1 SGHTA and CDR2 FQGNSA come from the germline V gene. The length of the CDR3 is 16 residues. Trimming took 1 base from V and 4 from J, leaving 16 bases between them. The CDR3 is CASSLVGVVRGYGYTF. DNA for the CDR3: TGTGCCAGCAGCTTAGTGGGGGTTGTCAGGGGCTATGGCTACACCTTC.

This chain uses TRBV12-3 or TRBV12-4 with TRBJ1-1; no clear D. The CDR3 runs 13 residues. V was shortened by 5 bases and J by 1 base, with 8 bases between the two germline ends. The DNA of the CDR3 is TGTGCCAGCAGTATTTCACAGAACACTGAAGCTTTCTTT. This sequence encodes CASSISQNTEAFF.

This clonotype was counted a few times. This chain connects TRBV5-1 to TRBJ2-7, with 8 bases aligning to TRBD2. The ends lost 3 bases at V and 5 bases at J; junction bases unmatched: 10. This CDR3 is 15 amino acids long. CDR1 and CDR2 from the germline V gene are SGHRS and YFSETQ. CDR3 sequence: CASSSTRSGVNEQYV. CDR3 coding DNA: TGCGCCAGCAGCTCGACCCGTAGCGGGGTAAACGAGCAGTACGTC.

This clonotype was seen only once. The rearrangement joins TRBV12-3 or TRBV12-4 to TRBJ1-2; 9 bases are a match to TRBD1. The V gene end was trimmed by 3 bases and the J gene end by 5 bases; junction bases not matched to a gene: 7. CDR3 length equals 15 residues. CDR3 sequence: CASSLGQGGMYGYTF. The CDR3 DNA sequence: TGTGCCAGCAGTTTGGGACAGGGAGGGATGTATGGCTACACCTTC.

This chain links TRBV12-3 or TRBV12-4 with TRBJ2-1; no firm D call. The CDR3 runs 11 residues. Trimming shortened V by 7 bases and J by 10 bases, and 11 bases separated the two germline ends. CDR3 residues: CASKLTDEQFF. The CDR3 DNA reads as TGTGCCAGCAAATTGACGGACGAGCAGTTCTTC.

The chain links TRBV5-6 to TRBJ2-5; 11 nucleotides align to TRBD2. The germline gives CDR1 SGHDT, CDR2 YYEEEE. The CDR3 spans 17 residues. J lost 0 bases, V lost 2 bases, and 6 bases had no gene match. This CDR3 reads CASSFPSGGHYQETQYF. CDR3 in DNA: TGTGCCAGCAGCTTTCCTAGCGGGGGGCACTACCAAGAGACCCAGTACTTC.

The chain recombines TRBV20-1 with TRBJ1-3, with D possibly being TRBD1 (5 bases). Between the trimmed V and J ends, which lost 5 bases and 3 bases, there was a span of 14 bases. Germline CDR1 and CDR2: DFQATT and SNEGSKA (reference sequence). CDR3 length: 14 residues. As DNA, the CDR3 is TGCAGTGCTCAAACCGGGACGTATGGAAACACCATATATTTT. This codes for CSAQTGTYGNTIYF.

In the case of this clonotype: A much larger clonotype is one base distant, so this may be a read error. The chain carries TRBV10-3 and TRBJ2-2; 7 nucleotides agree with TRBD2. Germline V CDR1 and CDR2: ENHRY, SYGVKD. The CDR3 sequence is 13 residues long. Trimming took 11 bases from V and 9 from J; bases not matched to a gene: 12. As DNA, the CDR3 is TGTGCCGCAGGGAGGGAAGGAACCTGGGAGCTGTTTTTT. This gives the protein CAAGREGTWELFF.

The chain joins TRBV29-1 to TRBJ2-5; D is ambiguous. The CDR3 extends over 11 amino acids. V shed 0 bases and J shed 5 bases, with 4 bases lying between them. Germline CDR1 and CDR2: SQVTM and ANQGSEA. This CDR3 reads CSVEDEETQYF. Written as DNA, the CDR3 is TGCAGCGTTGAAGACGAGGAGACCCAGTACTTC.

The rearrangement joins TRBV4-2 to TRBJ2-1; 9 nucleotides align to TRBD1. The germline gives CDR1 LGHNA, CDR2 YNFKEQ. V lost 6 bases to trimming and J lost 5 bases; unmatched junction nucleotides: 5. The CDR3 covers 14 residues. The CDR3 sequence: CASRPTGGNNEQFF. Here the CDR3 DNA reads TGTGCCAGCAGACCGACAGGGGGGAACAATGAGCAGTTCTTC.

This clonotype was seen at least ten times. The chain recombines TRBV12-3 or TRBV12-4 with TRBJ2-3; TRBD2 aligns across 8 bases. V lost 4 bases and J lost 6; bases outside the gene matches: 9. The CDR3 covers 15 residues. The CDR3 DNA is TGTGCCAGCAGTTCCCAGCGGGGGAGGTTGGATACGCAGTATTTT. Translating it yields CASSSQRGRLDTQYF.

This clonotype came up a few times. This chain links TRBV2 with TRBJ2-7; D is unclear. This CDR3 has 15 residues. Germline V gene data show CDR1 as SNHLY and CDR2 as FYNNEI. Deletions cut 3 bases from V and 0 bases from J, with 12 bases between. CDR3 sequence (DNA): TGTGCCAGCAGTGATCTGGGTCCAGGCTCCTACGAGCAGTACTTC. Protein sequence: CASSDLGPGSYEQYF.

This clonotype has a handful of counts. The J gene is TRBJ2-3, the V gene TRBV7-6; D is unclear. The CDR3 spans 12 residues. V was cut by 5 bases and J by 2 bases, with 5 bases left in between. Germline assignment: CDR1 SGHVS and CDR2 FNYEAQ. DNA of the CDR3: TGTGCCAGCAGCGCCCACACAGATACGCAGTATTTT. As protein: CASSAHTDTQYF.

The sample holds a few counts of this clonotype. The V call is TRBV5-1, the J call TRBJ2-3, with D possibly matching TRBD1 (5 bases). The germline gives CDR1 SGHRS, CDR2 YFSETQ. Trimming removed 5 bases from V and 1 base from J, with 14 bases in between. This CDR3 comprises 15 residues. The CDR3 is CASRQALGGTDTQYF. In DNA, the CDR3 is TGCGCCAGCAGACAGGCCCTAGGGGGCACAGATACGCAGTATTTT.

The chain links TRBV4-2 to TRBJ1-4, with 7 bases aligning to TRBD1. Looked up from germline, CDR1 is LGHNA and CDR2 is YNFKEQ. The CDR3 contains 16 residues. V lost 4 bases and J lost 2; bases outside the gene matches: 7. The CDR3 spells CASSRSGGITNEKLFF. The CDR3 nucleotides read TGTGCCAGCAGCCGGTCAGGGGGAATTACTAATGAAAAACTGTTTTTT.

V gene TRBV5-1 combines with J gene TRBJ1-2; 7 bases match TRBD1. There are 13 residues in the CDR3. V shed 4 bases and J 5 bases; nucleotides not matched to a gene: 5. CDR1 and CDR2 from the germline V gene are SGHRS and YFSETQ. The CDR3 sequence is CASSAPGQYGYTF. In nucleotides, the CDR3 is TGCGCCAGCAGCGCCCCGGGACAGTATGGCTACACCTTC.

In this sample, this clonotype turned up many times. The chain uses TRBV4-2 and TRBJ2-7; D call uncertain. CDR3 length: 18 amino acids. Per the germline V gene, CDR1 is LGHNA and CDR2 is YNFKEQ. V lost 0 bases and J 3 bases, leaving 21 bases between the germline ends. As DNA, the CDR3 is TGTGCCAGCAGCCAAGATTCGGCCTTCTCAGGATTGGACTACGAGCAGTACTTC. Translated, it gives CASSQDSAFSGLDYEQYF.

The chain recombines TRBV4-2 with TRBJ2-5; D is ambiguous. Per germline, CDR1 LGHNA and CDR2 YNFKEQ. V shed 0 bases and J shed 5 bases, with 13 bases lying between them. This CDR3 comprises 15 residues. This chain's CDR3 is CASSQDPNLGETQYF. The CDR3 nucleotides read TGTGCCAGCAGCCAAGATCCGAACCTCGGGGAGACCCAGTACTTC.

This clonotype was counted only a few times. V gene TRBV4-3 combines with J gene TRBJ2-5, with D perhaps matching TRBD1 (6 bases). Germline CDR1 LGHNA, CDR2 YSLEER. V was pared by 0 bases and J by 0 bases, with 14 bases between. The CDR3 contains 17 residues. The CDR3 loop is CASSQDRTDLYQETQYF. The CDR3 nucleotides read TGCGCCAGCAGCCAAGACCGGACAGACTTGTACCAAGAGACCCAGTACTTC.

V gene TRBV11-2 combines with J gene TRBJ2-7; D perhaps matches TRBD1 (6 bases). The germline V and J ends were trimmed by 2 bases and 9 bases, with 17 bases remaining between them. Germline V lookup: CDR1 SGHAT, CDR2 FQNNGV. The CDR3 has 14 amino acids. This CDR3 reads CASSLRFRGVRQYF. CDR3 in DNA: TGTGCCAGCAGCTTAAGGTTCAGGGGCGTCCGGCAGTACTTC.

This clonotype was seen ten or more times. V usage is TRBV7-9 and J usage is TRBJ2-3, with 7 positions matching TRBD2. The CDR3 sequence is 13 residues long. Trimming cost V 2 bases and J 5 bases; bases outside gene matches: 1. The germline CDR1 and CDR2 sequences are SEHNR and FQNEAQ (reference sequence). The CDR3 here is CASSLLAVDTQYF. DNA of the CDR3: TGTGCCAGCAGCTTACTAGCGGTAGATACGCAGTATTTT.

The chain joins TRBV7-2 to TRBJ2-2; D is possibly TRBD1 (6 bases). V was clipped by 5 bases and J by 6 bases, with 16 bases between them. Germline CDR1 SGHTA, CDR2 FQGNSA. The CDR3 is made up of 15 amino acids. CDR3 in DNA: TGTGCCAGCAGCCAGGGGTGGGGTCCCCCCGGGGAGCTGTTTTTT. Residues: CASSQGWGPPGELFF.

This clonotype was detected a few times. The chain couples TRBV6-5 to TRBJ1-2; 8 positions agree with TRBD1. The CDR3 spans 14 residues. Germline loops: CDR1 MNHEY, CDR2 SVGAGI. The V and J ends lost 4 bases and 7 bases, in that order; junction bases with no gene match: 8. The CDR3 DNA follows: TGTGCCAGCAGTTCCACAGACAGGGGAGCTGGCTACACCTTC. It yields the protein CASSSTDRGAGYTF.